This T cell receptor beta chain is from a study of shared clonotypes between healthy human individuals. Clones were read by immunoSEQ multiplex PCR, and TCRdb kept only the in-frame ones, dropping some. In the table there are 1.5 million to 2.5 million clones, about 95% of which are singletons. V was cut by 1 base and J by 8 bases, with 15 bases left in between. CDR1 is MNHEY, CDR2 SMNVEV, per germline (reference sequence). The CDR3 sequence is 15 residues long. CD45RO-negative, CCR7-positively selected cells formed the naive CD8 fraction, excluding terminally differentiated effector memory CD45RA+ cells.

The chain couples TRBV27 to TRBJ2-1; D gene unclear. This receptor was taken from a man younger than 35 in good health. Sequencing was carried out using naive CD8+ T cells sorted from blood. CDR3 nucleotide sequence: TGTGCCAGCAGTTTATGGGCTGGCAGTACCGATGAGCAGTTCTTC. Translating gives CASSLWAGSTDEQFF.